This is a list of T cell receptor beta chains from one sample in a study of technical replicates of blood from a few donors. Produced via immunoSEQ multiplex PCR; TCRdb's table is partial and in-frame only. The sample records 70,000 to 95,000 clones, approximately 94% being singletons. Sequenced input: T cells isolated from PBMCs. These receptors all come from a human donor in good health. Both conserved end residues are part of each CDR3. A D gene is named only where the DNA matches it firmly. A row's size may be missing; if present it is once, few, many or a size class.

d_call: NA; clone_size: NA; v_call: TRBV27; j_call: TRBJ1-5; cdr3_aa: CASASAGVVQPQHF; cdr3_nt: TGTGCCAGCGCCAGTGCAGGGGTCGTTCAGCCCCAGCATTTT
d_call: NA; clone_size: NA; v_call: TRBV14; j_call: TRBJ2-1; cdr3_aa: CASSHLYNEQFF; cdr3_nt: TGTGCCAGCAGCCATCTCTACAATGAGCAGTTCTTC
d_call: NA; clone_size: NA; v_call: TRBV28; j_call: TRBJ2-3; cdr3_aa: CASSWGGTDTQYF; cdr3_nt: TGTGCCAGCAGTTGGGGAGGCACAGATACGCAGTATTTT
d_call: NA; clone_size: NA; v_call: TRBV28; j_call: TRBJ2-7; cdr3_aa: CASSGFGTNSYEQYF; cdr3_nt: TGTGCCAGCAGCGGATTTGGGACAAACTCCTACGAGCAGTACTTC
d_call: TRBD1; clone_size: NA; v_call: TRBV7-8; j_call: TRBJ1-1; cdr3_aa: CASSPRGSGSPNTEAFF; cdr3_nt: TGTGCCAGCAGCCCCAGGGGGTCGGGGTCCCCAAACACTGAAGCTTTCTTT
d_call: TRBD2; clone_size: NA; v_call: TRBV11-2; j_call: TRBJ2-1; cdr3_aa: CASSLDWSGRNEQFF; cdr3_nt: TGTGCCAGCAGCTTAGACTGGAGCGGGAGAAATGAGCAGTTCTTC
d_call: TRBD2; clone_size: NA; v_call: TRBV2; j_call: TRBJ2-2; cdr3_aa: CASKREVNTGELFF; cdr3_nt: TGTGCCAGCAAGCGGGAGGTGAACACCGGGGAGCTGTTTTTT
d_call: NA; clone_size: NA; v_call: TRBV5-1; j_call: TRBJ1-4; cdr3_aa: CASSPGTRNEKLFF; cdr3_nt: TGCGCCAGCAGCCCCGGGACAAGAAATGAAAAACTGTTTTTT
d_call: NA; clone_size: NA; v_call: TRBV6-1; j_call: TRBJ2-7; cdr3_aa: CASSEAGRTYEQYF; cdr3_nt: TGTGCCAGCAGTGAAGCGGGCAGGACCTACGAGCAGTACTTC
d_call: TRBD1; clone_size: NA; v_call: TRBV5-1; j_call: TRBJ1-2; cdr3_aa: CASRPGTEYGYTF; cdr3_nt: TGCGCCAGTCGGCCCGGGACAGAGTATGGCTACACCTTC
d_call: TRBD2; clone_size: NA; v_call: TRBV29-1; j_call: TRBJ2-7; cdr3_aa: CSVVKARGLKAYEQYF; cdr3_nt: TGCAGCGTTGTAAAGGCTCGGGGACTAAAGGCCTACGAGCAGTACTTC
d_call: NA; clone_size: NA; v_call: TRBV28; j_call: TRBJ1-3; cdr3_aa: CASSPGSSGNTIYF; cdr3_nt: TGTGCCAGCAGCCCCGGGTCCTCTGGAAACACCATATATTTT
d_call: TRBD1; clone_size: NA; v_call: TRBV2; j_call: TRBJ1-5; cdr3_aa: CASRAGQGGNQPQHF; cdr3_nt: TGTGCCAGCAGGGCGGGACAGGGAGGCAATCAGCCCCAGCATTTT
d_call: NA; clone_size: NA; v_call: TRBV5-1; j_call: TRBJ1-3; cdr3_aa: CASSLSGNTIYF; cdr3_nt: TGCGCCAGCAGCTTGTCGGGAAACACCATATATTTT
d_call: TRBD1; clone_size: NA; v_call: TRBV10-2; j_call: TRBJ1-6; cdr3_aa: CASSPRGTGLNSPLHF; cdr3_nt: TGCGCCAGCAGTCCTCGGGGGACAGGCCTTAATTCACCCCTCCACTTT
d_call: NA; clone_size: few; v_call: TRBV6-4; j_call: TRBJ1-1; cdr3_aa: CASSLYRNTEAFF; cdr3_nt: TGTGCCAGCTCACTCTACAGGAACACTGAAGCTTTCTTT
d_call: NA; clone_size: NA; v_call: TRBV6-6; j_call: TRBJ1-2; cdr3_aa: CASSYSGRGGYTF; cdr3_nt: TGTGCCAGCAGTTACTCAGGAAGAGGTGGCTACACCTTC
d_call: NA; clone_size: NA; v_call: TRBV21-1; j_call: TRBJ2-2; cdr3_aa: CASSKNREGTGELFF; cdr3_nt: TGTGCCAGCAGCAAAAATCGAGAGGGCACCGGGGAGCTGTTTTTT
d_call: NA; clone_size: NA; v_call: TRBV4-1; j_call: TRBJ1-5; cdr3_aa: CASSQELTGVYSNQPQHF; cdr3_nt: TGCGCCAGCAGCCAAGAATTGACGGGGGTATATAGCAATCAGCCCCAGCATTTT
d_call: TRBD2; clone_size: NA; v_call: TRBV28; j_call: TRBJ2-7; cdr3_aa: CASSRGTSGYEQYF; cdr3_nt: TGTGCCAGCAGTCGAGGGACTAGCGGCTACGAGCAGTACTTC
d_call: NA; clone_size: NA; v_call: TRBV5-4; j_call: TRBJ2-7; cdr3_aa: CASSLDSGSSYEQYF; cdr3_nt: TGTGCCAGCAGCTTGGATAGCGGAAGCTCCTACGAGCAGTACTTC
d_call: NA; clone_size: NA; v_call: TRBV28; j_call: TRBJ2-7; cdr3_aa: CASKIVAGVRSEQYF; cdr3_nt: TGTGCCAGCAAGATAGTCGCAGGGGTCCGTTCCGAGCAGTACTTC
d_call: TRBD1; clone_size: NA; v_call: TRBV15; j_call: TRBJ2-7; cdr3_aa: CATSILTGPYEQYF; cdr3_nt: TGTGCCACCAGCATCCTGACAGGGCCCTACGAGCAGTACTTC